This T cell receptor (beta chain) was identified in a study of T cells in Graves' hyperthyroidism and ophthalmopathy. Study results and caveats: In the blood, most expanded thyroid clonotypes above 0.001 appeared as well.

There were TCR beta CDR3 regions amplified from RNA transcripts. HTBI primers drove first-round RT-PCR of the TCR CDR3. TCRdb recomputed calls from the multiplex PCR reads with MiXCR, one row per CDR3 protein. This table has 500,000 to 650,000 distinct CDR3 sequences, around 15% appearing once. The CDR3 is made up of 16 amino acids. Germline V gene lookup returns CDR1 SGHRS and CDR2 YFSETQ. V shed 4 bases and J 6 bases; nucleotides not matched to a gene: 14. For Graves' hyperthyroidism to be stable, ophthalmopathy could not progress within 18 months. Clinical symptoms, serum thyroxine, TRAb, thyroid ultrasound and orbital computed tomography informed diagnoses. This clonotype was seen repeatedly, ten times or more. Its antigen is unknown.

Sequencing was carried out using blood. The clonotype originates from a middle-aged woman with Graves' hyperthyroidism. The chain has TRBV5-1 and TRBJ2-3; TRBD2 aligns across 7 bases. CDR3 DNA: TGCGCCAGCAGCCCCCCGGGCGGGAGCGGCGGGGATACGCAGTATTTT. As protein: CASSPPGGSGGDTQYF.